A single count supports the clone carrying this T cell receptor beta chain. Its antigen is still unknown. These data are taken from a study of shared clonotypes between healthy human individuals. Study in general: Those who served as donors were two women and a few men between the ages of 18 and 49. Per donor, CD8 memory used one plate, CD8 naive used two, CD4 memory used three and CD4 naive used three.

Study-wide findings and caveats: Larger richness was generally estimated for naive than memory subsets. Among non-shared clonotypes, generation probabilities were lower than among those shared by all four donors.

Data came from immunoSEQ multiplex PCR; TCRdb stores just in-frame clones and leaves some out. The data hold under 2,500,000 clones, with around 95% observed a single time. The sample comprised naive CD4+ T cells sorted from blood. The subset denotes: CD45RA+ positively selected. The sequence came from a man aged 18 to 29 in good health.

CDR3 nucleotide sequence: TGTGCCAGCAGTTTAAGTTCAAAACAGGGACCTACCGGGGAGCTGTTTTTT. This translates into CASSLSSKQGPTGELFF. The chain uses TRBV27 and TRBJ2-2, with TRBD1 as a possible D gene (6 bases). Germline V CDR1 and CDR2: MNHEY, SMNVEV (reference sequence). Trimming took 2 bases from V and 5 from J, leaving 18 bases between them. The CDR3 loop spans 17 amino acids.